What follows are 5 T cell receptor beta chains derived from one specimen sequenced in a study of shared clonotypes between healthy human individuals. Profiling relied on immunoSEQ multiplex PCR, and the TCRdb table lists in-frame clones only, not all of them. The sample shows over a million clones, 95% to 99% of them seen only once. Specimen: naive CD4+ T cells sorted from blood. Subset defined: CD45RA+ positively selected. Receptors originate from a man younger than 40 in good health.

This clone was detected only once. V gene TRBV9 combines with J gene TRBJ1-5, with 8 bases that match TRBD1. CDR1 is SGDLS and CDR2 is YYNGEE in the germline V gene. The CDR3 has 16 residues. The V and J ends lost 3 bases and 2 bases, in that order; junction bases with no gene match: 7. The CDR3 DNA follows: TGTGCCAGCAGCGCCCGGACAGGGTGGGGCAATCAGCCCCAGCATTTT. It is translated as CASSARTGWGNQPQHF.

V gene TRBV27 combines with J gene TRBJ2-3, with 12 bases lining up with TRBD2. Germline V gives CDR1 MNHEY, CDR2 SMNVEV (reference sequence). J was trimmed by 10 bases and V by 5 bases; bases with no gene match: 13. CDR3 length: 16 amino acids. The DNA of the CDR3 is TGTGCCAGCAGTAAACTAGCGGGGGGAGCCTCCACGGCGCAGTATTTT. Protein product: CASSKLAGGASTAQYF.

This clone has just one count. This rearrangement joins TRBV6-6 to TRBJ2-2; D is unclear. Germline CDR1 is MNHNY and CDR2 is SVGAGI (reference sequence). Trimming took 7 bases from V and 4 from J, leaving 13 bases between them. The CDR3 sequence is 14 residues long. CDR3 bases: TGTGCCAGCAAGCCGACGGAAAGCACCGGGGAGCTGTTTTTT. It specifies CASKPTESTGELFF.

The rearrangement uses TRBV21-1 and TRBJ2-7; the table's D call, TRBD2, has no DNA check behind it. TRBV21-1 is given as a pseudogene. This CDR3 spans 18 amino acids. DNA of the CDR3: TGTGCCAGCAGCAAAGTAGGGGTTGCGGTTAGCGGAAGCTACGAGCAGTACTTC. Translation gives CASSKVGVAVSGSYEQYF.

V gene TRBV19 combines with J gene TRBJ2-3; D uncertain. This CDR3 region has 12 residues. Germline V gives CDR1 LNHDA, CDR2 SQIVND (reference sequence). V was trimmed by 6 bases and J by 0 bases, leaving 4 bases between them. CDR3 protein: CASSRSTDTQYF. For the CDR3, the DNA is TGTGCCAGTAGCCGTAGCACAGATACGCAGTATTTT.